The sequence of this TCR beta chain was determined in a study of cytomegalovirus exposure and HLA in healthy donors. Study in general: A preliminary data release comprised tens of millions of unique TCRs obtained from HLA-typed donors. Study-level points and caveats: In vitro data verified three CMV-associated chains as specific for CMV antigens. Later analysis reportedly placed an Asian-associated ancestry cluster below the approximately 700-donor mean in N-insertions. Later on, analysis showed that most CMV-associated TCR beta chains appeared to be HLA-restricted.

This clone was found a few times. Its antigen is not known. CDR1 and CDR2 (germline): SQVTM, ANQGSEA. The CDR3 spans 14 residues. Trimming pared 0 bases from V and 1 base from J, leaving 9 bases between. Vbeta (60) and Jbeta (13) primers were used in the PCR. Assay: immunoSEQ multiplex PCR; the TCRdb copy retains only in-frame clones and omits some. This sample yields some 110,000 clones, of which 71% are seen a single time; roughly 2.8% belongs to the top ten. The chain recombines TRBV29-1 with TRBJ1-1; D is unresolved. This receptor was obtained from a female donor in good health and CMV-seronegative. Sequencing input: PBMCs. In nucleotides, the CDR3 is TGCAGCGTTGAAGATGCAGGTCCGAACACTGAAGCTTTCTTT. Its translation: CSVEDAGPNTEAFF.